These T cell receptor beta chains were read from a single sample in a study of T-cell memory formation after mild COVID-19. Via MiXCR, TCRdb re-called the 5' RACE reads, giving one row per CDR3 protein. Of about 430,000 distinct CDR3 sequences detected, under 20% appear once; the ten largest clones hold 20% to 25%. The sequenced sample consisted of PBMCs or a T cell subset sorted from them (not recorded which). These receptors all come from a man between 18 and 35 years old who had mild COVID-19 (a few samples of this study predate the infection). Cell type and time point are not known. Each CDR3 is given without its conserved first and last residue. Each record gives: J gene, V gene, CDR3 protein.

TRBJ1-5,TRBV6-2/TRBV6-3,ASIAGNRNQPQH
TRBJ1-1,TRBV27,ASSSLMGQGSEAF
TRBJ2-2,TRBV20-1,SASSGANTGELF
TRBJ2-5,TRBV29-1,SSVAETQY
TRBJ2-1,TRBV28,ASSDRYGTLEQF
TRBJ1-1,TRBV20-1,SAKGGSMNTEAF
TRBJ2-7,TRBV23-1,ASSLRQGSPYPYEQY
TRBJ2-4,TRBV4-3,ASSQEYWAGAKNIQY
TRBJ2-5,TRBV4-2,ASSLQAGQGETQY
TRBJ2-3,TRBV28,ASRSGVPTDTQY
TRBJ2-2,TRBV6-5,ASSYPVAGELF
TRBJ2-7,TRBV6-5,ASSYSATAYEQY
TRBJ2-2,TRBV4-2,ASSQDWRGLTGELF
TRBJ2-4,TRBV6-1,ASSEAGGTKNIQY
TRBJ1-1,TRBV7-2,ASSGDRGGEAF
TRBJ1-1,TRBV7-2,ASSFTPGGTEAF